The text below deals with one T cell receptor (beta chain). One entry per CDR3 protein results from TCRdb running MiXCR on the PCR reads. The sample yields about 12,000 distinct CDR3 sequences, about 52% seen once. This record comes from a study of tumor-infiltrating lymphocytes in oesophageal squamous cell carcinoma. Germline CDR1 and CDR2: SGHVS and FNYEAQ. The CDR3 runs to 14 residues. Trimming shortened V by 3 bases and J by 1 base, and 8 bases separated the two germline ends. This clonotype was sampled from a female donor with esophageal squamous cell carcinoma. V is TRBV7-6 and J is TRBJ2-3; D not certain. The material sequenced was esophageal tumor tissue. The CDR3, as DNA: TGTGCCAGCAGCTTTTTACGGGGCACAGATACGCAGTATTTT. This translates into CASSFLRGTDTQYF.